This section outlines one TCR beta chain sequence together with its context. Categorization into cohorts depended on clinical history that participants reported. Among Cohort 3 donors, those recovered had two negative PCRs, clearance, or symptom resolution. The sample comes from a study of blood T cell repertoires in COVID-19. Study overall: PBMCs, B-cell-depleted T cells, or T cells provided the cDNA or gDNA that made up the material.

Per the germline V gene, CDR1 is MNHEY and CDR2 is SMNVEV (reference sequence). This CDR3 is built from 13 residues. The junction had 4 bases not matched to a gene; V was cut back by 4 bases and J by 5 bases. In the original workflow: For nucleated cells, counts were estimated from reference gene primer amplification. Libraries were prepared by immunoSEQ multiplex PCR; TCRdb keeps only in-frame clonotypes and omits some of them. V and J calls and clone size are those listed in that table; D and trimming were worked out from the DNA. The data contain more than 250,000 clones, nearly 90% of them singletons.

The source material was PBMCs or T cells enriched from blood (not recorded which). The receptor's source is a woman between 25 and 40 years old who had recovered from COVID-19. The V and J genes are TRBV27 and TRBJ1-2, with 7 bases aligning to TRBD1. CDR3 region: CASSSRTGYGYTF. The CDR3 nucleotides are TGTGCCAGCAGTTCAAGGACAGGATATGGCTACACCTTC.